This T cell receptor (beta chain) was found in a study of T cells in Graves' hyperthyroidism and ophthalmopathy. RNA transcripts gave rise to amplified TCR beta CDR3 regions. The primer set for the first-round RT-PCR of the TCR CDR3 was HTBI. TCRdb analysed the multiplex PCR reads with MiXCR anew, one entry per CDR3 protein. The sample carries a few hundred thousand distinct CDR3 sequences, just under 15% recorded once. As to this clonotype: A single base separates this from a much larger clone, so it may be a read error.

What was sequenced was blood. This clonotype was sampled from a woman younger than 45 with Graves' hyperthyroidism.

The CDR3 here is CASSLGLAVKGETQYF. CDR3 nucleotides: TGTGCCAGCAGTTTGGGACTAGCGGTCAAAGGAGAGACCCAGTACTTC. This sequence joins TRBV27 and TRBJ2-5; 11 bases are shared with TRBD2. Losses at the gene ends were 3 bases for V and 4 bases for J; bases not matched to a gene: 7. CDR3 length: 16 residues. Germline V gene data show CDR1 as MNHEY and CDR2 as SMNVEV (reference sequence).